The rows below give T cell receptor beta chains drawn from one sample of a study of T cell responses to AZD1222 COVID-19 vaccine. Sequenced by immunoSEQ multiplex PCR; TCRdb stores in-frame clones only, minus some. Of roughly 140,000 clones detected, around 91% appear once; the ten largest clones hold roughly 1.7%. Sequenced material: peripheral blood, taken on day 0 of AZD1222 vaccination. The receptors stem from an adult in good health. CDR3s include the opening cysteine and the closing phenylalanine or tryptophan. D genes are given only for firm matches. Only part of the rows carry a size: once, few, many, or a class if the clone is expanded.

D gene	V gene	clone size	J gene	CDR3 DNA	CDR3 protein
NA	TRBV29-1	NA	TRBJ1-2	TGCAGCGTTCCCGGCTATGGCTACACCTTC	CSVPGYGYTF
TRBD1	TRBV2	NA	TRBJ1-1	TGTGCCAGCGCTAGGACAGGTAGCACTGAAGCTTTCTTT	CASARTGSTEAFF
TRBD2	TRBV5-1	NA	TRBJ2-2	TGCGCCAGCAGCTTAAGAGGGGGACTAGCGGACGGGGAGCTGTTTTTT	CASSLRGGLADGELFF
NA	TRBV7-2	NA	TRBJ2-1	TGTGCCAGCAGCAAAGACAGGTTCAGCAATGAGCAGTTCTTC	CASSKDRFSNEQFF
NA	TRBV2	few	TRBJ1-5	TGTGCCAGCAGTGGGATAGCAGGGCCTCAGCCCCAGCATTTT	CASSGIAGPQPQHF
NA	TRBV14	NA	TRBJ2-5	TGTGCCAGCAGCCAAGATTCGAGGACGGGAAGGGAGACCCAGTACTTC	CASSQDSRTGRETQYF
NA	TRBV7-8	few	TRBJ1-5	TGTGCCAGCAGCTTTGGACACGTTAATCAGCCCCAGCATTTT	CASSFGHVNQPQHF
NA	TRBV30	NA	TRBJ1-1	TGTGCCTGGAGTGGGCGGATGAACACTGAAGCTTTCTTT	CAWSGRMNTEAFF
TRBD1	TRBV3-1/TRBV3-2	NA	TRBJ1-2	TGTGCCAGCGGGGGCACAGGGGGCAACTATGGCTACACCTTC	CASGGTGGNYGYTF
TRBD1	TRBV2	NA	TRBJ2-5	TGTGCCAGCGGCAAGCCGGGACAGGGAGAGACCCAGTACTTC	CASGKPGQGETQYF
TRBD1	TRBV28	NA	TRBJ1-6	TGTGCCAGCAGACAGGGGACTTATAATTCACCCCTCCACTTT	CASRQGTYNSPLHF
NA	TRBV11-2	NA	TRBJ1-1	TGTGCCAGCAGCTTGTTCGGGGCAGCGAACACTGAAGCTTTCTTT	CASSLFGAANTEAFF
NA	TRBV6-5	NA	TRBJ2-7	TGTGCCAGCAGGAATGGACTATTCGAGCAGTACTTC	CASRNGLFEQYF
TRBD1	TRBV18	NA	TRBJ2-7	TGTGCCAGCTCACCCTGGGACAGGCCGTACGAGCAGTACTTC	CASSPWDRPYEQYF
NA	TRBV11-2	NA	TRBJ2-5	TGTGCCAGCAGCTTAGGGCCTGGAGGGGGCCAAGAGACCCAGTACTTC	CASSLGPGGGQETQYF
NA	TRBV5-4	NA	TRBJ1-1	TGTGCCAGCAGCTTCTCCTCGACAGCCGCTCCTGAAGCTTTCTTT	CASSFSSTAAPEAFF
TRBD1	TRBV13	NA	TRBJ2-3	TGTGCCAGCAGCCCAGGACAGGGCACGCAGTATTTT	CASSPGQGTQYF
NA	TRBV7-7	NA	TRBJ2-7	TGTGCTAGCAGCTTAGGATTGGGTTACGAGCAGTACTTC	CASSLGLGYEQYF
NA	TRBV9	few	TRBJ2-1	TGTGCCAGCAGCGTAGGGGGGGAAGTGAAAAACAATGAGCAGTTCTTC	CASSVGGEVKNNEQFF
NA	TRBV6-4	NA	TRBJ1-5	TGTGCCAGCAGTGATCTACAAGACCGAAGCAATCAGCCCCAGCATTTT	CASSDLQDRSNQPQHF
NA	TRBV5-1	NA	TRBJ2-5	TGCGCCAGCAGCCCCAGGGAAGGGGAGACCCAGTACTTC	CASSPREGETQYF
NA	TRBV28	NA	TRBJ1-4	TGTGCCAGCAGTGCTCCTCGTTTAGCTCTGTTTTTT	CASSAPRLALFF
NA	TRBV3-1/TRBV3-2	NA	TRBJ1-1	TGTGCCAGCACCTACACGGGGGTAGGCACTGAAGCTTTCTTT	CASTYTGVGTEAFF
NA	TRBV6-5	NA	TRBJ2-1	TGTGCCAGCAGTTACTCGAGAGCCAATGAGCAGTTCTTC	CASSYSRANEQFF
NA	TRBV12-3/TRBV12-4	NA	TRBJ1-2	TGTGCCAGCACCAAGTCAGATAACTATGGCTACACCTTC	CASTKSDNYGYTF
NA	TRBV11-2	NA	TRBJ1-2	TGTGCCAGCAGCAGCCGGGCCAACTATGGCTACACCTTC	CASSSRANYGYTF
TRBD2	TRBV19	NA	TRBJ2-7	TGTGCCAGTAAATCGGTTGATGCGGGAGTATCCGAGCAGTACTTC	CASKSVDAGVSEQYF
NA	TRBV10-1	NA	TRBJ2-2	TGCGCCAGCAGTGAGCCCTTAGGAGGTCTCACCGGGGAGCTGTTTTTT	CASSEPLGGLTGELFF
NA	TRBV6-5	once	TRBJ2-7	TGTGCCAGCAGTAAGTTAAACGAGCAGTACTTC	CASSKLNEQYF
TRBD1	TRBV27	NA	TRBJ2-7	TGTGCCAGCAGCACCAACCGGGACAGGGGAAAAGAGCAGTACTTC	CASSTNRDRGKEQYF
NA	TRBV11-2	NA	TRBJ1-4	TGTGCCAGCAGCGTCGAAGCACAGGGAACGGGGGAAAAACTGTTTTTT	CASSVEAQGTGEKLFF